A selection of T cell receptor beta chains follows, all from one sample in a study of blood T cell repertoires in COVID-19. Assay used: immunoSEQ multiplex PCR; TCRdb lists only in-frame clones, some missing. The top ten hold approximately 2.9% of the sample, which has about 180,000 clones, about 86% seen once. The sequencing sample was made of peripheral blood. These receptors came from a woman aged 30 to 39 with active or convalescent COVID-19. CDR3s include the opening cysteine and the closing phenylalanine or tryptophan. The D gene is left open where the match is weak. Rows give clone size only sometimes, using once, few, many, or a class for an expanded clone.

V	J	D	size	DNA	CDR3
TRBV21-1	TRBJ1-4	NA	few	TGTGCCAGCAGCAAAGACCGACCCGGGACAGGGGTCGAAAAACTGTTTTTT	CASSKDRPGTGVEKLFF
TRBV7-2	TRBJ1-1	NA	NA	TGTGCCAGCAGCTGGGATAGGGGCGTCTTCACTGAAGCTTTCTTT	CASSWDRGVFTEAFF
TRBV18	TRBJ2-5	NA	NA	TGTGCCAGCTCACCTCAGCGGGAGACCCAGTACTTC	CASSPQRETQYF
TRBV5-5	TRBJ2-7	TRBD1	NA	TGTGCCAGCCAACCCGGGACAGGGGTGTACGAGCAGTACTTC	CASQPGTGVYEQYF
TRBV6-1	TRBJ1-1	TRBD1	NA	TGTGCCAGCAGTGAAGCAGGGGGCACTAGCACTGAAGCTTTCTTT	CASSEAGGTSTEAFF
TRBV30	TRBJ2-3	NA	NA	TGTGCCTGGAGCCCCCCCAGCGTCAACACAGATACGCAGTATTTT	CAWSPPSVNTDTQYF
TRBV6-5	TRBJ2-1	TRBD2	NA	TGTGCCAGTAGTCTAGCGGGGGGGCGGTATGAGCAGTTCTTC	CASSLAGGRYEQFF
TRBV13	TRBJ1-2	NA	NA	TGTGCCAGCAGCTTAGTGTCGGTCAGGTTAGGCTACACCTTC	CASSLVSVRLGYTF
TRBV6-2/TRBV6-3	TRBJ1-1	NA	NA	TGTGCCAGCAGTGGACAGTTGAACACTGAAGCTTTCTTT	CASSGQLNTEAFF
TRBV7-7	TRBJ1-4	NA	NA	TGTGCTAGCAGCCGCGGGGGAGCAACTAATGAAAAACTGTTTTTT	CASSRGGATNEKLFF
TRBV12-3/TRBV12-4	TRBJ2-7	NA	once	TGTGCCAGCAGTTTTATTCAGGACTACGAGCAGTACTTC	CASSFIQDYEQYF
TRBV27	TRBJ2-7	NA	NA	TGTGCCAGCAGTTTACCCCCCCGCGGGGGCCTTAACTACGAGCAGTACTTC	CASSLPPRGGLNYEQYF
TRBV30	TRBJ2-1	NA	NA	TGTGCCTGGACCATGGGACACATCAACAATGAGCAGTTCTTC	CAWTMGHINNEQFF
TRBV12-3/TRBV12-4	TRBJ2-7	TRBD1	NA	TGTGCCAGCAGCTTGGGACAGACTAAGTACTTC	CASSLGQTKYF
TRBV6-6	TRBJ1-1	NA	NA	TGTGCCAGCAGTTATAGACAGGTTAATATGAACACTGAAGCTTTCTTT	CASSYRQVNMNTEAFF
TRBV11-2	TRBJ2-5	TRBD2	NA	TGTGCCAGCAGCTTACTAGCGGGGGGGTCGTGGACCCAGTACTTC	CASSLLAGGSWTQYF
TRBV18	TRBJ1-5	NA	NA	TGTGCCAGCTCACCACGGCCCCAGCAGGGCGATCAGCCCCAGCATTTT	CASSPRPQQGDQPQHF
TRBV6-4	TRBJ2-1	TRBD2	once	TGTGCCAGCAGTGACACTAGCGGGGGGGCGGATGAGCAGTTCTTC	CASSDTSGGADEQFF
TRBV28	TRBJ1-1	NA	NA	TGTGCCAGCAGTTTAGGAGGTCGTAAAGCTTTCTTT	CASSLGGRKAFF
TRBV19	TRBJ1-5	TRBD1	NA	TGTGCCAGCTCGGGACAGCGGAGTGACAATCAGCCCCAGCATTTT	CASSGQRSDNQPQHF
TRBV5-4	TRBJ2-5	TRBD2	NA	TGTGCCAGCAGCTTACAGCGGGAGGACCAAGAGACCCAGTACTTC	CASSLQREDQETQYF
TRBV4-1	TRBJ2-3	TRBD2	NA	TGCGCCAGCAGTCCAACTAGCGGGAGGACAGATACGCAGTATTTT	CASSPTSGRTDTQYF
TRBV30	TRBJ1-5	TRBD1	NA	TGTGCCTGGAGTTCGGGACAGGTAAATCAGCCCCAGCATTTT	CAWSSGQVNQPQHF